Listed below are T cell receptor beta chains from one sample, sequenced in a study of blood T cell repertoires in COVID-19. The method was immunoSEQ multiplex PCR; TCRdb's version includes in-frame clones alone and lacks a portion of them. The table has about 180,000 clones, around 85% seen once. The material sequenced was peripheral blood. The receptors were gathered from a man between 60 and 75 years old with acute or convalescent COVID-19. Both conserved end residues are part of each CDR3. A D gene is named only where the DNA matches it firmly. Part of the rows lack a size; the others show once, few, many or a class for expanded clones.

size | J | V | D | CDR3 | DNA
- | TRBJ2-3 | TRBV19 | TRBD1 | CASSIGTGGTDTQYF | TGTGCCAGTAGTATAGGGACAGGGGGAACAGATACGCAGTATTTT
- | TRBJ2-1 | TRBV30 | TRBD2 | CAWRGLAPNEQFF | TGTGCCTGGAGGGGACTAGCTCCCAATGAGCAGTTCTTC
few | TRBJ2-1 | TRBV19 | - | CASSISQGILYNEQFF | TGTGCCAGTAGTATATCCCAGGGTATTTTGTACAATGAGCAGTTCTTC
- | TRBJ1-6 | TRBV18 | - | CASSPGRGGYNSPLHF | TGTGCCAGCTCACCGGGACGAGGGGGTTATAATTCACCCCTCCACTTT
once | TRBJ2-5 | TRBV7-9 | TRBD2 | CASSLAHSGGWETQYF | TGTGCCAGCAGCTTAGCGCATAGCGGGGGGTGGGAGACCCAGTACTTC
- | TRBJ2-2 | TRBV5-1 | TRBD2 | CASSPHSGRRYTGELFF | TGCGCCAGCAGCCCCCATAGCGGGAGGCGGTACACCGGGGAGCTGTTTTTT
- | TRBJ1-4 | TRBV28 | - | CASNPLSGSNEKLFF | TGTGCCAGCAATCCCCTGTCGGGGTCGAATGAAAAACTGTTTTTT
- | TRBJ2-3 | TRBV6-2/TRBV6-3 | - | CASSYVGKRGDTQYF | TGTGCCAGCAGTTACGTTGGGAAAAGGGGAGATACGCAGTATTTT
once | TRBJ2-1 | TRBV6-1 | - | CASSEIVGGYSYNEQFF | TGTGCCAGCAGTGAAATAGTCGGCGGATACTCCTACAATGAGCAGTTCTTC
- | TRBJ2-7 | TRBV3-1/TRBV3-2 | - | CASSPRDTTYEQYF | TGTGCCAGCAGCCCCCGGGACACCACCTACGAGCAGTACTTC
- | TRBJ2-7 | TRBV4-1 | TRBD1 | CASSQEGATGEGPYEQYF | TGCGCCAGCAGCCAAGAGGGAGCCACAGGGGAAGGGCCCTACGAGCAGTACTTC
- | TRBJ2-4 | TRBV11-2 | TRBD2 | CASALFGASGFKNIQYF | TGTGCCAGCGCCCTATTCGGGGCTAGCGGATTTAAAAACATTCAGTACTTC
once | TRBJ2-1 | TRBV6-5 | TRBD2 | CASSASGALEQFF | TGTGCCAGCTCGGCTAGCGGGGCCTTGGAGCAGTTCTTC
- | TRBJ2-3 | TRBV4-1 | TRBD2 | CASSQDAGGVVSQYF | TGCGCCAGCAGCCAAGATGCGGGAGGCGTCGTGTCGCAGTATTTT
- | TRBJ2-1 | TRBV7-2 | TRBD1 | CASSLTGGSYYNEQFF | TGTGCCAGCAGCCTGACAGGGGGGAGCTACTACAATGAGCAGTTCTTC
- | TRBJ2-3 | TRBV6-5 | TRBD1 | CASSYSSRGRPDTQYF | TGTGCCAGCAGTTACTCGAGCAGGGGGCGCCCAGATACGCAGTATTTT
- | TRBJ1-2 | TRBV5-6 | TRBD1 | CASSSRGGFGYGYTF | TGTGCCAGCAGCTCCAGAGGGGGCTTCGGCTATGGCTACACCTTC
- | TRBJ2-7 | TRBV5-4 | - | CASSWGGDTSYEQYF | TGTGCCAGCAGCTGGGGGGGGGACACCTCCTACGAGCAGTACTTC
- | TRBJ1-6 | TRBV27 | - | CANPPRSYNSPLHF | TGTGCCAACCCGCCGCGTAGCTATAATTCACCCCTCCACTTT
- | TRBJ2-2 | TRBV27 | TRBD2 | CATRTSGSPANTGELFF | TGTGCCACCCGGACTAGCGGGAGTCCGGCGAACACCGGGGAGCTGTTTTTT
- | TRBJ2-7 | TRBV2 | TRBD2 | CASRPGGGGAYEQYF | TGTGCCAGCAGGCCCGGCGGCGGGGGGGCCTACGAGCAGTACTTC
once | TRBJ1-6 | TRBV6-5 | - | CASSYSEGGYSPLHF | TGTGCCAGCAGTTACTCGGAGGGAGGATATTCACCCCTCCACTTT
- | TRBJ2-7 | TRBV9 | - | CASSPETTTYEQYF | TGTGCCAGCAGCCCGGAGACTACCACCTACGAGCAGTACTTC
- | TRBJ2-1 | TRBV13 | TRBD1 | CASSLTRTGSGNNEQFF | TGTGCCAGCAGCTTAACTCGGACAGGGTCAGGCAACAATGAGCAGTTCTTC
- | TRBJ2-1 | TRBV5-5 | - | CASSLQFSSYNEQFF | TGTGCCAGCAGCTTACAGTTTAGCTCCTACAATGAGCAGTTCTTC
- | TRBJ2-2 | TRBV29-1 | - | CSAEVGKGLTGELFF | TGCAGCGCCGAAGTTGGTAAGGGACTGACCGGGGAGCTGTTTTTT
- | TRBJ1-6 | TRBV3-1/TRBV3-2 | - | CASSQQGLVSPLHF | TGTGCCAGCAGCCAACAGGGGTTGGTCTCACCCCTCCACTTT
once | TRBJ1-5 | TRBV27 | - | CASSIRPRDQPQHF | TGTGCCAGCAGTATAAGGCCGCGGGATCAGCCCCAGCATTTT
- | TRBJ2-5 | TRBV19 | TRBD2 | CASSINREGPGETQYF | TGTGCCAGTAGTATAAACCGGGAGGGCCCAGGGGAGACCCAGTACTTC
- | TRBJ2-3 | TRBV6-6 | - | CASSYRTIRPDTQYF | TGTGCCAGCAGTTACCGGACTATCCGCCCAGATACGCAGTATTTT
- | TRBJ2-7 | TRBV14 | TRBD1 | CASRSSDRAFYEQYF | TGTGCCAGCAGAAGCTCGGACAGGGCATTTTACGAGCAGTACTTC
- | TRBJ2-1 | TRBV28 | TRBD2 | CASSLRTSGRDEQFF | TGTGCCAGCAGTTTACGGACTAGCGGGAGAGATGAGCAGTTCTTC